One and the same sample provided the 12 T cell receptor beta chains below, sequenced in a study of fetal regulatory T cell absence and autoimmunity. The table came from immunoSEQ multiplex PCR; TCRdb's copy has only in-frame clones and leaves some out. The repertoire holds about 95,000 clones, 72% seen once, with 1.5% to 2.5% in the top ten. Sequenced input: pancreas tissue. The receptors were gathered from a male donor with IPEX syndrome.

The V gene is TRBV4-3, the J gene TRBJ2-1, with TRBD1 matching over 8 bases. The CDR3 contains 15 residues. Germline assignment: CDR1 LGHNA and CDR2 YSLEER. V lost 3 bases to trimming and J lost 2 bases; unmatched junction nucleotides: 3. This chain's CDR3 is CASSHRDRPYNEQFF. CDR3 DNA: TGCGCCAGCAGCCACCGGGACAGGCCCTACAATGAGCAGTTCTTC.

CDR3 DNA sequence: TGTGCCAGCTCACCTGACTACGAGCGTGACATTCAGTACTTC. Amino acid sequence: CASSPDYERDIQYF. This chain connects TRBV18 to TRBJ2-4, with D possibly TRBD2 on 5 matching bases. The CDR3 contains 14 residues. Germline CDR1 is KGHSH and CDR2 is LQKENI. V lost 3 bases, J lost 8 bases, and 14 bases lay in between.

Written as DNA, the CDR3 is TGTGCCAGTACCGCCTCCAGGGCTTTTTATGGCTACACCTTC. Its protein is CASTASRAFYGYTF. The rearrangement joins TRBV19 to TRBJ1-2; TRBD1 might be the D (5 bases). The V and J ends lost 7 bases and 5 bases respectively, with 17 bases between them. Germline CDR1 LNHDA, CDR2 SQIVND (reference sequence). The CDR3 covers 14 residues.

The V call is TRBV6-1, the J call TRBJ2-1, with no clear D. This CDR3 is 14 amino acids long. Germline V gene sequence: CDR1 MNHNS, CDR2 SASEGT. The V end lost 6 bases, the J end lost 0 bases, and 9 bases lay between the germline ends. The CDR3 DNA follows: TGTGCCAGCAGCGCGACGAGCTCCTACAATGAGCAGTTCTTC. Its translation: CASSATSSYNEQFF.

The chain recombines TRBV6-4 with TRBJ2-1, with D maybe TRBD2 (6 bases). This CDR3 comprises 16 residues. Germline V lookup: CDR1 MRHNA, CDR2 SNTAGT. V was cut by 3 bases and J by 6 bases, with 18 bases left in between. The CDR3 reads CASSEDRTPAGNEQFF. The CDR3 DNA reads TGTGCCAGCAGTGAAGATAGAACCCCAGCGGGCAATGAGCAGTTCTTC.

A few counts support this clone. The chain is built from TRBV6-5 and TRBJ2-7; the D is unclear. This CDR3 comprises 12 residues. Germline lookup yields CDR1 MNHEY and CDR2 SVGAGI. Trimming took off 8 bases at V and 7 bases at J, with 15 bases between the two ends. In DNA form, the CDR3 reads TGTGCCAGCGGGCGTGGGGTGCTGGAGCAGTACTTC. Translation: CASGRGVLEQYF.

This chain connects TRBV6-6 to TRBJ2-7; 14 nucleotides agree with TRBD2. The CDR3 extends over 15 amino acids. From germline, CDR1 is MNHNY and CDR2 SVGAGI (reference sequence). J lost 3 bases, V lost 6 bases, and 4 bases had no gene match. Here the CDR3 reads CASRPGTSGSYEQYF. In DNA form, the CDR3 reads TGTGCCAGCAGACCCGGGACTAGCGGGAGCTACGAGCAGTACTTC.

This chain connects TRBV18 to TRBJ2-4, with D possibly TRBD1 on 6 matching bases. Looked up from germline, CDR1 is KGHSH and CDR2 is LQKENI. Trimming took 0 bases from V and 6 from J, leaving 12 bases between them. CDR3 length: 15 residues. CDR3 in amino acids: CASSPPIGGLNIQYF. In DNA form, the CDR3 reads TGTGCCAGCTCACCACCGATTGGGGGCCTAAACATTCAGTACTTC. Looking up the rest from reference TRBV18 and TRBJ2-4 gives the full variable domain: NAGVMQNPRHLVRRRGQEARLRCSPMKGHSHVYWYRQLPEEGLKFMVYLQKENIIDESGMPKERFSAEFPKEGPSILRIQQVVRGDSAAYFCASSPPIGGLNIQYFGAGTRLSVL.

This clone occurred a few times. The gene calls are TRBV6-4 and TRBJ2-5; D may be TRBD2 (5 bases). There are 15 residues in the CDR3. V was pared by 0 bases and J by 5 bases, with 13 bases between. From germline, CDR1 is MRHNA and CDR2 SNTAGT. DNA of the CDR3: TGTGCCAGCAGTGACTCGAAGGGAGTGCGGGAGACCCAGTACTTC. Residues: CASSDSKGVRETQYF.

V usage is TRBV7-9 and J usage is TRBJ2-7, with 9 bases identical to TRBD1. After removal of 3 bases from V and 4 bases from J, the junction contained 4 bases not matched to a gene. CDR3 length equals 14 residues. Germline CDR1 reads SEHNR; CDR2 reads FQNEAQ (reference sequence). Here the CDR3 DNA reads TGTGCCAGCAGCTTCCCGGGACAGGGATACGAGCAGTACTTC. Translating gives CASSFPGQGYEQYF. The full variable domain, rest sourced from reference TRBV7-9 and TRBJ2-7, is DTGVSQNPRHKITKRGQNVTFRCDPISEHNRLYWYRQTLGQGPEFLTYFQNEAQLEKSRLLSDRFSAERPKGSFSTLEIQRTEQGDSAMYLCASSFPGQGYEQYFGPGTRLTVT.

The chain carries TRBV30 and TRBJ2-7; D is uncertain. The length of the CDR3 is 12 residues. Germline V gene data show CDR1 as GTSNPN and CDR2 as SVGIG (reference sequence). V lost 0 bases, J lost 2 bases, and 5 bases lay in between. The CDR3 sequence: CAWSVRTYEQYF. In DNA, the CDR3 is TGTGCCTGGAGTGTACGAACCTACGAGCAGTACTTC. The variable domain in full, completed from reference TRBV30 and TRBJ2-7, reads SQTIHQWPATLVQPVGSPLSLECTVEGTSNPNLYWYRQAAGRGLQLLFYSVGIGQISSEVPQNLSASRPQDRQFILSSKKLLLSDSGFYLCAWSVRTYEQYFGPGTRLTVT.

About this clone itself: Other DNA sequences of this sample code for an identical CDR3. The V gene is TRBV15, the J gene TRBJ2-7; 7 nucleotides line up with TRBD1. J gave up 4 bases and V 0 bases, and 0 bases lay outside the gene matches. Germline CDR1 and CDR2: LNHNV and YYDKDF (reference sequence). The CDR3 extends over 13 amino acids. CDR3: CATSRDRGYEQYF. CDR3 bases: TGTGCCACCAGCAGAGACAGGGGGTACGAGCAGTACTTC.